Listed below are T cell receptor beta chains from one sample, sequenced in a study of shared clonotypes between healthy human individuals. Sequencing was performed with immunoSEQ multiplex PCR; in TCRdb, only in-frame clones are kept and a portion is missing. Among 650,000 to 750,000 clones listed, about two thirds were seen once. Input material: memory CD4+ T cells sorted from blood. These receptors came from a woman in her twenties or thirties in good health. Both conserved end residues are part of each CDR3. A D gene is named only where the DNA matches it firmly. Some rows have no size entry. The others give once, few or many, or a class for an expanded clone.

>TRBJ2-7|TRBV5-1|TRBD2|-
TGCGCCAGCAGCGACCCAAGAGCGGGAGGGTACGAGCAGTACTTC
CASSDPRAGGYEQYF
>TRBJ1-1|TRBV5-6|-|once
TGTGCCAGCAGCTTGGGTGGGGCTACCCCCAACACTGAAGCTTTCTTT
CASSLGGATPNTEAFF
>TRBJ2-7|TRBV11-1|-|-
TGTGCCAGCAGCCCCTCACGAGCCTACGAGCAGTACTTC
CASSPSRAYEQYF
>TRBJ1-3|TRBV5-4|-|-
TGTGCCAGCAGCTTGGCAGGGATCACCTCTGGAAACACCATATATTTT
CASSLAGITSGNTIYF
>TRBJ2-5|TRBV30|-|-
TGTGCCTGGAGTGTACTGGATAGGGAGACCCAGTACTTC
CAWSVLDRETQYF
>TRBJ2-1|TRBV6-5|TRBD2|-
TGTGCCAGCAGACCGAGGACTAGCCGGGGTGAGCAGTTCTTC
CASRPRTSRGEQFF
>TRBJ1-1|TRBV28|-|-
TGTGCCAGCAGCAATAGGGGTGTGACCGTGGCAGAAGCTTTCTTT
CASSNRGVTVAEAFF
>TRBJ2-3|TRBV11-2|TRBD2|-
TGTGCCAGCAGCCGGGGGGATGGCGGGAGGGCCGGAGATACGCAGTATTTT
CASSRGDGGRAGDTQYF
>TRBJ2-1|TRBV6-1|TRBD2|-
TGTGCCAGCAGTGAAGCTGTACTAGCGGGATTAAATGAGCAGTTCTTC
CASSEAVLAGLNEQFF
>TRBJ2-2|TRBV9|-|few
TGTGCCAGCAGTGACACCGGGGAGCTGTTTTTT
CASSDTGELFF